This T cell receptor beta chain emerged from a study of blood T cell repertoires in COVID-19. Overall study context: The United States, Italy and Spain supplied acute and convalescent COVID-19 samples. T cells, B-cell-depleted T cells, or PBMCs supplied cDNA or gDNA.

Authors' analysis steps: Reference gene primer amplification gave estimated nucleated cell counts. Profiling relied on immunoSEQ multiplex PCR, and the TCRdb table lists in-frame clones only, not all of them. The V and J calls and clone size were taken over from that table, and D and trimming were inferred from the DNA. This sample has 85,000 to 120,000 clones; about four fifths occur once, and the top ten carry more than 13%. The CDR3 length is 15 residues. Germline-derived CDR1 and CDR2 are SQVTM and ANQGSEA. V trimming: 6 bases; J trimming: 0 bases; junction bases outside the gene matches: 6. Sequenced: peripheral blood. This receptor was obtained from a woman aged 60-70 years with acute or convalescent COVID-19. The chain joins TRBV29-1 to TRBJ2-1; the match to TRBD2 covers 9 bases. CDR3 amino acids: CSVGGSGSSYNEQFF. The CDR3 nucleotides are TGCAGCGTGGGAGGTAGCGGGAGCTCCTACAATGAGCAGTTCTTC.